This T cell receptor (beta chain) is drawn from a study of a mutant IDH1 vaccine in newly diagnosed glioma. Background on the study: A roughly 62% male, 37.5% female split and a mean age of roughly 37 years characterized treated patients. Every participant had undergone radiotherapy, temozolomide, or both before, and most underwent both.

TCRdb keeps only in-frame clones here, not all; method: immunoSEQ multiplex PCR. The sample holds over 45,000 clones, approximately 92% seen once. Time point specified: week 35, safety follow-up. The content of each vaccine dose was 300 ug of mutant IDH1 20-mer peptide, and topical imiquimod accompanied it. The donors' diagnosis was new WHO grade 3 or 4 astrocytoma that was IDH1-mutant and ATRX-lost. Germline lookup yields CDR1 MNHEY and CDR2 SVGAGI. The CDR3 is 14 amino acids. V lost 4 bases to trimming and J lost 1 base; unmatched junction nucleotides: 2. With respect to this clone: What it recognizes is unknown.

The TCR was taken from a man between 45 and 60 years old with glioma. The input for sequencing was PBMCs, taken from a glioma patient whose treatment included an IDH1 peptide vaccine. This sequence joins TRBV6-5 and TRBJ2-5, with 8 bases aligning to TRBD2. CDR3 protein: CASSFGLAQETQYF. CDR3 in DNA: TGTGCCAGCAGTTTTGGACTAGCCCAAGAGACCCAGTACTTC.